The rows below give T cell receptor beta chains drawn from one sample of a study of shared clonotypes between healthy human individuals. Sequenced by immunoSEQ multiplex PCR; TCRdb stores in-frame clones only, minus some. The sample holds some 2,000,000 clones; approximately 94% are singletons and the top ten take 1.1%. The sequencing input was naive CD8+ T cells sorted from blood. The source is a man in his late teens or twenties in good health. CDR3s leave out the opening cysteine and the closing phenylalanine or tryptophan. Clone size is shown for a subset of rows, as once, few, many or a class of expanded clone.

V	size	J	CDR3
TRBV29-1	.	TRBJ1-1	SVDDPLRSDTEAF
TRBV13	.	TRBJ2-7	ASRQGGHYEQY
TRBV5-6	.	TRBJ2-7	ASSLASSYEQY
TRBV6-1	.	TRBJ2-7	ASRLPGTYEQY
TRBV11-2	.	TRBJ2-3	ASSLESFGGSTDTQY
TRBV5-1	.	TRBJ2-5	ASSLDLSGTSGSETQY
TRBV2	.	TRBJ2-1	ASSEDWGGEYNEQF
TRBV9	.	TRBJ2-1	ASSGTGVDEQF
TRBV27	.	TRBJ2-2	ASSPYYGGNTGELF
TRBV27	once	TRBJ2-3	ASSLGGPIDTQY
TRBV7-8	.	TRBJ2-7	ASSLAWAGGAREQY
TRBV27	once	TRBJ2-1	ASSLRQVGLNEQF
TRBV27	few	TRBJ1-6	ASSSGTGASPLH
TRBV9	.	TRBJ1-2	ASSPMPGDYGYT
TRBV4-3	once	TRBJ2-7	ASSQGGGLGEQY
TRBV6-5	.	TRBJ2-1	ASSYSQYNEQF
TRBV19	.	TRBJ2-7	ASSMGLQLESSYEQY
TRBV7-9	.	TRBJ2-1	ASSPLWTSDDEQF
TRBV4-1	.	TRBJ1-3	ASSQEVQVWGTIY
TRBV9	.	TRBJ2-1	ASSVGGTSGYNEQF
TRBV15	.	TRBJ2-2	ATSEGGTNTGELF
TRBV29-1	.	TRBJ2-7	SVAPSGEQY
TRBV7-2	few	TRBJ1-6	ASSSSTVDGKPLH
TRBV16	.	TRBJ2-7	ASSHPWTRSYEQY
TRBV29-1	.	TRBJ2-2	SVVTGTANTGELF
TRBV10-2	.	TRBJ2-5	ASSESGLAVVETQY
TRBV28	.	TRBJ2-5	ASSSIIAGGREY
TRBV11-2	.	TRBJ2-1	ASSLELGVEQF
TRBV15	once	TRBJ2-7	ATSRPGQGNYEQY
TRBV13	.	TRBJ1-1	ASSSTGQGNTEAF
TRBV30	.	TRBJ2-1	AWSINYNEQF
TRBV4-3	.	TRBJ2-7	ASSHGTSGLFEQY
TRBV16	.	TRBJ1-2	ASSQSLGQGSYGYT
TRBV7-9	.	TRBJ2-2	ASSLESPGELF
TRBV25-1	.	TRBJ1-2	ASSEFGQGQGYT
TRBV7-6	.	TRBJ2-2	ASSLVPANTGELF
TRBV6-5	.	TRBJ1-4	ASSDVAGGDEKLF
TRBV27	.	TRBJ2-7	ASSLSYLARQGGYEQY
TRBV4-3	.	TRBJ2-1	ASSQASQSYNEQF
TRBV27	once	TRBJ2-7	ASSPDRGPFYEQY
TRBV5-6	few	TRBJ1-2	ASSPTGLRGYT
TRBV5-4	.	TRBJ2-2	ASTILGTGELF
TRBV7-3	.	TRBJ1-2	ASSLRQTYGYT
TRBV5-4	.	TRBJ2-1	ASSPGSSYNEQF
TRBV18	once	TRBJ2-7	ATLRGTTPPYEQY
TRBV5-5	.	TRBJ1-1	ASSLVKGAQTEAF
TRBV11-2	once	TRBJ2-3	ASSLVLGLAGARDTQY